The 30 T cell receptor beta chains in this list originate from one sample, sequenced in a study of cytomegalovirus exposure and HLA in healthy donors. PCR amplification relied on 60 Vbeta primers (plus 13 Jbeta primers). Sequenced by immunoSEQ multiplex PCR; TCRdb stores in-frame clones only, minus some. This table has roughly 200,000 clones, 77% appearing once. Input material: PBMCs. These receptors were obtained from a woman in her 30s in good health and CMV-seropositive.

The chain couples TRBV9 to TRBJ1-2, with 10 bases fitting TRBD1. The CDR3 contains 16 residues. The germline CDR1 and CDR2 sequences are SGDLS and YYNGEE. V dropped 4 bases and J dropped 8; count of bases not matched to a gene: 14. CDR3 in DNA: TGTGCCAGCAGCCCTAGGGGGGACAGGGGAGGGTTCGGCTACACCTTC. Protein product: CASSPRGDRGGFGYTF.

This clone appeared a single time. This chain joins TRBV5-1 and TRBJ1-3, with 7 bases fitting TRBD1. Germline CDR1 reads SGHRS; CDR2 reads YFSETQ. The V and J ends lost 5 bases and 0 bases, in that order; junction bases with no gene match: 5. This CDR3 comprises 15 residues. Here the CDR3 reads CASREGAVSGNTIYF. The DNA for the CDR3 is TGCGCCAGCAGAGAGGGGGCTGTCTCTGGAAACACCATATATTTT.

This clone showed up just once. V is TRBV19 and J is TRBJ2-6, with D unclear. CDR1 and CDR2 (germline): LNHDA, SQIVND (reference sequence). V was shortened by 6 bases and J by 2 bases, with 17 bases between the two germline ends. This CDR3 contains 17 residues. This CDR3 is CASSESHLQTGANVLTF. Here the CDR3 DNA reads TGTGCCAGTAGCGAAAGCCACCTCCAAACTGGGGCCAACGTCCTGACTTTC.

In nucleotides, the CDR3 is TGTGCCAGCAGCCTCCACAGGCGTGAGGCCCAGTACTTC. Its protein is CASSLHRREAQYF. The genes are TRBV7-2 and TRBJ2-5, with TRBD1 as a possible D gene (5 bases). CDR3 size: 13 residues. The ends were cut back, 5 bases at V and 9 bases at J, with 16 bases in the middle. CDR1 and CDR2 from the germline V gene are SGHTA and FQGNSA.

The V and J genes are TRBV15 and TRBJ2-7; 9 bases align to TRBD1. Germline loops: CDR1 LNHNV, CDR2 YYDKDF (reference sequence). The CDR3 has 17 amino acids. With 0 bases clipped from V and 3 bases from J, the junction kept 9 bases outside the gene matches. The CDR3 DNA reads TGTGCCACCAGCAGAGATCGGAAACAGGGGGCTTTCTACGAGCAGTACTTC. Residues: CATSRDRKQGAFYEQYF.

The chain has TRBV9 and TRBJ2-5, with 9 nucleotides matching TRBD1. V lost 0 bases, J lost 7 bases, and 4 bases stayed unmatched. Germline CDR1 is SGDLS and CDR2 is YYNGEE. CDR3 length: 14 residues. CDR3 region: CASSVEQGAATQYF. DNA of the CDR3: TGTGCCAGCAGCGTAGAACAGGGGGCCGCGACCCAGTACTTC.

The gene calls are TRBV28 and TRBJ1-5, with TRBD1 matching over 9 bases. Trimming removed 6 bases from V and 6 bases from J; junction bases left unmatched: 3. The germline gives CDR1 MDHEN, CDR2 SYDVKM. The CDR3 runs to 13 residues. CDR3 bases: TGTGCCAGCAGCCCGACAGGGGGTCAGCCCCAGCATTTT. Its protein is CASSPTGGQPQHF.

V gene TRBV18 combines with J gene TRBJ2-1; TRBD1 matches 8 bases. V lost 3 bases and J lost 8; bases outside the gene matches: 0. Per the germline V gene, CDR1 is KGHSH and CDR2 is LQKENI. This CDR3 is built from 12 residues. The CDR3 nucleotides read TGTGCCAGCTCACCGGACAGGGATGAGCAGTTCTTC. Translation gives CASSPDRDEQFF.

This sequence joins TRBV7-9 and TRBJ1-4; D not certain. CDR3 length: 13 residues. With 5 bases removed from V and 5 bases from J, the gap between germline ends came to 9 bases. The germline gives CDR1 SEHNR, CDR2 FQNEAQ (reference sequence). The CDR3 sequence: CASSPQANEKLFF. The CDR3 region has the DNA TGTGCCAGCAGCCCGCAGGCCAATGAAAAACTGTTTTTT.

The count of this clone is one. V gene TRBV2 combines with J gene TRBJ1-2; 8 bases map to TRBD1. In germline, CDR1 is SNHLY, CDR2 FYNNEI. V was pared by 7 bases and J by 2 bases, with 9 bases of the junction left unmatched. The CDR3 has 15 amino acids. This CDR3 reads CASTPWTGRNYGYTF. Here the CDR3 DNA reads TGTGCCAGCACCCCTTGGACAGGGAGGAACTATGGCTACACCTTC.

The chain recombines TRBV20-1 with TRBJ1-1; 7 nucleotides match TRBD1. The CDR3 is made up of 10 amino acids. Germline CDR1 and CDR2: DFQATT and SNEGSKA (reference sequence). The V gene end was trimmed by 3 bases and the J gene end by 8 bases; junction bases not matched to a gene: 0. The CDR3: CSARTGEAFF. In nucleotides, the CDR3 is TGCAGTGCTAGGACAGGGGAAGCTTTCTTT.

The chain combines TRBV29-1 with TRBJ2-3; possibly TRBD2 for D (5 bases). V was trimmed by 7 bases and J by 5 bases, leaving 10 bases between them. This CDR3 region has 11 residues. CDR1 and CDR2 from the germline V gene are SQVTM and ANQGSEA. CDR3 nucleotide sequence: TGCAGCGCCTCCGGGGTAGATACGCAGTATTTT. It specifies CSASGVDTQYF.

About this clone: Other DNA sequences in the sample encode the same CDR3. J is TRBJ1-2 and V is TRBV7-2; TRBD1 aligns across 7 bases. CDR1 is SGHTA, CDR2 FQGNSA, per germline. The ends lost 5 bases at V and 2 bases at J; junction bases unmatched: 2. The CDR3 is 13 residues long. The CDR3 nucleotides are TGTGCCAGCAGCCCACAGGGGAACTATGGCTACACCTTC. Amino acids: CASSPQGNYGYTF.

This chain uses TRBV11-2 with TRBJ2-1, with TRBD2 as a possible D gene (5 bases). Trimming left V 3 bases short and J 10 bases short, with 22 bases between. The CDR3 extends over 16 amino acids. Per the germline V gene, CDR1 is SGHAT and CDR2 is FQNNGV. The CDR3 nucleotides are TGTGCCAGCAGCTTGGGGTTCTTTGTGGGCCCGGGGGAGCAGTTCTTC. Translating gives CASSLGFFVGPGEQFF.

This chain joins TRBV28 and TRBJ1-6; possible D gene TRBD1, 5 bases. V lost 4 bases and J lost 7, with 17 bases in between. Germline V gene sequence: CDR1 MDHEN, CDR2 SYDVKM. The length of the CDR3 is 16 residues. The CDR3 reads CASSYIQGKKNSPLHF. In DNA form, the CDR3 reads TGTGCCAGCAGTTACATCCAGGGAAAGAAGAATTCACCCCTCCACTTT.

A few counts support this clone. The chain is built from TRBV6-5 and TRBJ2-7; 7 nucleotides line up with TRBD1. The J segment lost 7 bases and the V segment lost 10 bases, leaving 13 bases of the junction unmatched. The CDR3 length is 13 residues. Looked up from germline, CDR1 is MNHEY and CDR2 is SVGAGI. For the CDR3, the DNA is TGTGCCACCTCACAGGGGATCGTGGGAGAGCAGTACTTC. Translation gives CATSQGIVGEQYF.

The chain is built from TRBV4-2 and TRBJ2-1; D is perhaps TRBD2 (6 bases). The CDR3 covers 16 residues. Germline values: CDR1 LGHNA, CDR2 YNFKEQ. V was pared by 1 base and J by 9 bases, with 19 bases between. CDR3 in DNA: TGTGCCAGCAGCCAAGTGGGAGGTCCCACCTTTAGTGAGCAGTTCTTC. Encoded protein: CASSQVGGPTFSEQFF.

The chain joins TRBV7-2 to TRBJ2-1; D not certain. The CDR3 contains 15 residues. Trimming pared 0 bases from V and 0 bases from J, leaving 6 bases between. The germline V gene has CDR1 SGHTA and CDR2 FQGNSA. The CDR3 region is CASSLAPDSYNEQFF. The DNA for the CDR3 is TGTGCCAGCAGCTTAGCTCCAGACTCCTACAATGAGCAGTTCTTC.

This chain joins TRBV19 and TRBJ2-3; D is unclear. CDR1 is LNHDA, CDR2 SQIVND, per germline (reference sequence). The CDR3 is 14 amino acids. V lost 3 bases and J 2 bases, leaving 9 bases between the germline ends. The CDR3 nucleotides are TGTGCCAGTAGTATCTACAGTAACACAGATACGCAGTATTTT. This sequence encodes CASSIYSNTDTQYF.

The chain has TRBV4-3 and TRBJ1-3, with a possible D match to TRBD1 (6 bases). From germline, CDR1 is LGHNA and CDR2 YSLEER. The CDR3 runs 15 residues. Trimming stripped 1 base from V and 2 bases from J, with 9 bases between. Here the CDR3 reads CASSQGGTTGNTIYF. CDR3 nucleotides: TGCGCCAGCAGCCAAGGGGGGACAACTGGAAACACCATATATTTT.

The chain couples TRBV4-2 to TRBJ1-1, with 7 bases fitting TRBD1. CDR3 size: 15 residues. Trimming removed 3 bases from V and 1 base from J; junction bases left unmatched: 5. The germline V gene encodes CDR1 LGHNA and CDR2 YNFKEQ. CDR3 coding DNA: TGTGCCAGCAGCCATCAATACAGGGGGAACACTGAAGCTTTCTTT. Translating gives CASSHQYRGNTEAFF.

The V call is TRBV29-1, the J call TRBJ2-7, with 9 bases aligning to TRBD1. This CDR3 region has 14 residues. The germline V gene has CDR1 SQVTM and CDR2 ANQGSEA. Germline trimming cut 4 bases from V and 2 bases from J; bases unmatched to any gene: 6. The CDR3 nucleotides read TGCAGCGTTGTACCGGGACAGGGAACCTACGAGCAGTACTTC. Residues: CSVVPGQGTYEQYF.

V is TRBV18 and J is TRBJ2-7; 7 nucleotides match TRBD2. Germline trimming cut 1 base from V and 3 bases from J; bases unmatched to any gene: 9. Germline V lookup: CDR1 KGHSH, CDR2 LQKENI. The CDR3 runs 16 residues. CDR3 DNA: TGTGCCAGCTCACCACTAGGGAGGGCCCTCCTCTACGAGCAGTACTTC. Its translation: CASSPLGRALLYEQYF. Full variable domain (missing parts from reference TRBV18 and TRBJ2-7): NAGVMQNPRHLVRRRGQEARLRCSPMKGHSHVYWYRQLPEEGLKFMVYLQKENIIDESGMPKERFSAEFPKEGPSILRIQQVVRGDSAAYFCASSPLGRALLYEQYFGPGTRLTVT.

This clone was found a few times. CDR3 DNA sequence: TGTGCCAGCAGGAAAGGATCAGGTAGCAATCAGCCCCAGCATTTT. It specifies CASRKGSGSNQPQHF. This chain links TRBV6-6 with TRBJ1-5; D is unresolved. The CDR3 contains 15 residues. The V gene's germline CDR1 is MNHNY and CDR2 SVGAGI (reference sequence). With 6 bases removed from V and 0 bases from J, the gap between germline ends came to 12 bases.

The chain carries TRBV18 and TRBJ1-1; TRBD1 agrees at 8 bases. Germline V gene lookup returns CDR1 KGHSH and CDR2 LQKENI. The CDR3 is 15 residues long. J lost 6 bases, V lost 4 bases, and 10 bases had no gene match. The CDR3 DNA sequence: TGTGCCAGCTCACATCCGGACAGGGCGCTCCCTGAAGCTTTCTTT. Its protein is CASSHPDRALPEAFF.

J is TRBJ2-5 and V is TRBV7-2, with TRBD1 identical over 10 bases. CDR1 and CDR2 (germline): SGHTA, FQGNSA. The CDR3 totals 14 residues. The trim removed 2 bases at V and 6 bases at J, leaving 3 bases unmatched. Written as DNA, the CDR3 is TGTGCCAGCAGCTTATTGACAGGGGGCAAGACCCAGTACTTC. Protein sequence: CASSLLTGGKTQYF.

CDR3 nucleotides: TGTGCCAGCAGCTTCGTAGCGGGGGGGGCTAGCACAGATACGCAGTATTTT. This codes for CASSFVAGGASTDTQYF. The genes are TRBV7-2 and TRBJ2-3; 11 bases are a match to TRBD2. Looked up from germline, CDR1 is SGHTA and CDR2 is FQGNSA. The CDR3 runs to 17 residues. The junction had 5 bases not matched to a gene; V was cut back by 3 bases and J by 0 bases.

J is TRBJ1-2 and V is TRBV7-9; D not certain. V was pared by 7 bases and J by 5 bases, with 26 bases between. CDR3 length: 17 residues. In germline, CDR1 is SEHNR, CDR2 FQNEAQ (reference sequence). This chain's CDR3 is CASTYATPGRRGYGYTF. CDR3 in DNA: TGTGCCAGCACTTATGCCACACCGGGCCGGAGAGGGTATGGCTACACCTTC.

This clone was detected once. This rearrangement joins TRBV19 to TRBJ2-7; 10 positions agree with TRBD1. Germline CDR1 LNHDA, CDR2 SQIVND (reference sequence). This CDR3 has 15 residues. V lost 6 bases, J lost 3 bases, and 8 bases stayed unmatched. The CDR3 DNA is TGTGCCAGTAGCCCGGGGAGGACAGGGGGCTACGAGCAGTACTTC. Protein product: CASSPGRTGGYEQYF.

V and J are TRBV29-1 and TRBJ2-7, with a possible D match to TRBD2 (6 bases). The CDR3 has 13 residues. V shed 4 bases and J shed 3 bases, with 13 bases lying between them. Germline V gene sequence: CDR1 SQVTM, CDR2 ANQGSEA. The CDR3 coding sequence is TGCAGCGTTGCCCGGGACTCAAACTACGAGCAGTACTTC. It codes for CSVARDSNYEQYF.